This T cell receptor (beta chain) was found in a study of blood T cells in healthy people across ages. Germline V gene lookup returns CDR1 MNHEY and CDR2 SMNVEV (reference sequence). CDR3 length: 15 amino acids. Trimming at V came to 8 bases and at J to 3 bases, leaving 11 bases not matched to a gene. A second PCR of 7 to 11 cycles used a sample-barcoded 5' primer and a J-beta primer mix. The authors tagged each cDNA molecule using a template-switch adaptor with 12 random nucleotides. TCRdb reprocessed the 5' RACE reads via MiXCR and lists one record per CDR3 protein. Counted here are over 700,000 distinct CDR3 sequences, approximately 25% occurring once; the ten biggest clones make up under 10%. This same sample was also part of a study on T cells of mothers and their children. Turning to that study: Related mother-child pairs showed slightly higher but non-significant overlap than unrelated pairs.

The rearrangement links TRBV27 to TRBJ2-7; 9 nucleotides agree with TRBD1. Material: blood. This receptor was identified in a boy younger than 18 in good health. The CDR3 loop is CASRLTGTGLYEQYF. In DNA, the CDR3 is TGTGCCAGCCGTCTTACCGGGACAGGGCTCTACGAGCAGTACTTC.